The 28 T cell receptor beta chains below come from one sample, sequenced in a study of cytomegalovirus exposure and HLA in healthy donors. PCR employed 60 Vbeta and 13 Jbeta primers. The repertoire was sequenced with immunoSEQ multiplex PCR; TCRdb's copy has only in-frame clones and lacks some. This sample has 120,000 or so clones; about three quarters occur once, and the top ten carry over 5%. Sequencing was done on a sample of PBMCs. Receptors originate from a woman in her thirties or forties in good health and CMV-seronegative.

J is TRBJ2-1 and V is TRBV4-1; D not certain. This CDR3 spans 12 amino acids. Trimming removed 6 bases from V and 8 bases from J, with 11 bases in between. In germline, CDR1 is MGHRA, CDR2 YSYEKL. The CDR3 loop is CASSPYGDEQFF. The CDR3 DNA is TGCGCCAGCAGTCCTTACGGAGATGAGCAGTTCTTC.

The chain recombines TRBV6-5 with TRBJ2-2; 7 positions match TRBD2. The trim removed 2 bases at V and 1 base at J, leaving 4 bases unmatched. From germline, CDR1 is MNHEY and CDR2 SVGAGI. The CDR3 is 16 residues long. CDR3: CASSYVGRGNTGELFF. The DNA of the CDR3 is TGTGCCAGCAGTTACGTGGGGAGGGGGAACACCGGGGAGCTGTTTTTT.

The chain combines TRBV7-9 with TRBJ1-1, with D perhaps TRBD1 (6 bases). This CDR3 is 14 amino acids long. With 5 bases removed from V and 3 bases from J, the gap between germline ends came to 13 bases. Germline CDR1 reads SEHNR; CDR2 reads FQNEAQ (reference sequence). Here the CDR3 DNA reads TGTGCCAGCAGCGGGAGGGGGACCGACACTGAAGCTTTCTTT. Translation: CASSGRGTDTEAFF.

J is TRBJ1-5 and V is TRBV10-2; 8 positions match TRBD1. The CDR3 has 15 amino acids. Per germline, CDR1 WSHSY and CDR2 SAAADI. After removal of 6 bases from V and 2 bases from J, the junction contained 6 bases not matched to a gene. The CDR3 sequence is CASSLLQGGNQPQHF. CDR3 DNA sequence: TGCGCCAGCAGCCTACTACAGGGGGGCAATCAGCCCCAGCATTTT.

V usage is TRBV6-6 and J usage is TRBJ2-3, with D maybe TRBD1 (5 bases). Germline assignment: CDR1 MNHNY and CDR2 SVGAGI (reference sequence). Trimming left V 2 bases short and J 5 bases short, with 14 bases between. The CDR3 extends over 15 amino acids. CDR3 loop: CASSYQGLLGDTQYF. CDR3 in DNA: TGTGCCAGCAGTTACCAGGGCCTTTTGGGAGATACGCAGTATTTT.

This chain links TRBV27 with TRBJ2-7; the match to TRBD2 covers 8 bases. The length of the CDR3 is 15 residues. Trimming took 5 bases from V and 4 from J; bases not matched to a gene: 10. CDR1 and CDR2 from the germline V gene are MNHEY and SMNVEV (reference sequence). CDR3 bases: TGTGCCAGCAGTCTCAGACCGGGACTAGGTTACGAGCAGTACTTC. Translated, it gives CASSLRPGLGYEQYF.

This chain links TRBV6-5 with TRBJ2-3; TRBD1 matches at 7 bases. Germline CDR1 is MNHEY and CDR2 is SVGAGI. The CDR3 is made up of 14 amino acids. V lost 5 bases, J lost 4 bases, and 6 bases stayed unmatched. The CDR3 region has the DNA TGTGCCAGCAGTCCCCTGACAGGGCCAGATACGCAGTATTTT. This encodes CASSPLTGPDTQYF.

The V call is TRBV27, the J call TRBJ2-3; TRBD2 agrees at 9 bases. This CDR3 has 13 residues. Germline V gene lookup returns CDR1 MNHEY and CDR2 SMNVEV (reference sequence). V was pared by 10 bases and J by 1 base, with 3 bases of the junction left unmatched. The CDR3 DNA reads TGTGCCACCCAGCGGGAGGGCACAGATACGCAGTATTTT. Translated, it gives CATQREGTDTQYF.

This chain links TRBV5-5 with TRBJ1-2, with a weak D call TRBD1 (6 bases). The V gene's germline CDR1 is SGHKS and CDR2 YYEKEE (reference sequence). The CDR3 has 16 residues. V was shortened by 4 bases and J by 6 bases, with 22 bases between the two germline ends. The CDR3 region has the DNA TGTGCCAGCAGCACCGGGGGGGGGCGCGAACCTAATGGCTACACCTTC. Translation gives CASSTGGGREPNGYTF.

This chain uses TRBV28 with TRBJ2-1; perhaps TRBD2 as D (5 bases). The CDR3 is 14 residues long. V was trimmed by 4 bases and J by 8 bases, leaving 15 bases between them. Germline lookup yields CDR1 MDHEN and CDR2 SYDVKM. The CDR3 DNA reads TGTGCCAGCAGTTCCTCCTTCAGGAGGCATGAGCAGTTCTTC. Residues: CASSSSFRRHEQFF.

This chain links TRBV6-5 with TRBJ1-3; TRBD1 aligns across 8 bases. J was trimmed by 3 bases and V by 5 bases; bases with no gene match: 3. CDR3 size: 14 residues. CDR1 and CDR2 from the germline V gene are MNHEY and SVGAGI. The CDR3 is CASSQQGDGNTIYF. The DNA of the CDR3 is TGTGCCAGCAGTCAACAGGGGGATGGAAACACCATATATTTT.

The chain couples TRBV6-5 to TRBJ1-3, with D possibly TRBD1 on 5 matching bases. Trimming left V 2 bases short and J 0 bases short, with 11 bases between. The CDR3 totals 16 residues. Germline V CDR1 and CDR2: MNHEY, SVGAGI. The CDR3 here is CASSYAGRFSGNTIYF. The DNA for the CDR3 is TGTGCCAGCAGTTACGCGGGACGGTTCTCTGGAAACACCATATATTTT.

J is TRBJ2-1 and V is TRBV28; weak D call: TRBD2 (7 bases). Trimming took off 5 bases at V and 6 bases at J, with 17 bases between the two ends. Germline V lookup: CDR1 MDHEN, CDR2 SYDVKM. CDR3 length equals 15 residues. Here the CDR3 reads CASSAQLGGANEQFF. CDR3 DNA: TGTGCCAGCAGTGCCCAACTAGGGGGGGCCAATGAGCAGTTCTTC.

This chain links TRBV28 with TRBJ1-1; 8 nucleotides line up with TRBD1. J was trimmed by 6 bases and V by 5 bases; bases with no gene match: 11. There are 15 residues in the CDR3. Per the germline V gene, CDR1 is MDHEN and CDR2 is SYDVKM. CDR3 nucleotides: TGTGCCAGCAGTCTCCATCCGACAGGGGAGGCTGAAGCTTTCTTT. Encoded protein: CASSLHPTGEAEAFF.

The gene calls are TRBV27 and TRBJ2-7; the D gene is possibly TRBD2 (5 bases). The germline gives CDR1 MNHEY, CDR2 SMNVEV (reference sequence). The CDR3 runs 14 residues. The V and J ends lost 7 bases and 1 base respectively, with 14 bases between them. The CDR3 coding sequence is TGTGCCAGCAAGTCCAGCGGAGTTTCCTACGAGCAGTACTTC. Its protein product is CASKSSGVSYEQYF.

The J gene is TRBJ2-7, the V gene TRBV5-5, with D maybe TRBD2 (6 bases). The V and J ends lost 5 bases and 3 bases respectively, with 18 bases between them. This CDR3 is 15 amino acids long. CDR1 is SGHKS, CDR2 YYEKEE, per germline (reference sequence). As DNA, the CDR3 is TGTGCCAGCAGTACGGGGCCCGGGGACTTCTACGAGCAGTACTTC. Amino acid sequence: CASSTGPGDFYEQYF.

The rearrangement uses TRBV5-6 and TRBJ1-1, with a possible D match to TRBD1 (6 bases). The CDR3 loop spans 13 amino acids. With 2 bases removed from V and 3 bases from J, the gap between germline ends came to 8 bases. Germline values: CDR1 SGHDT, CDR2 YYEEEE. The CDR3, as DNA: TGTGCCAGCAGCTTTACAGGGTACACTGAAGCTTTCTTT. Amino acid sequence: CASSFTGYTEAFF. Using reference TRBV5-6 and TRBJ1-1 for the parts outside the CDR3, the full variable domain is DAGVTQSPTHLIKTRGQQVTLRCSPKSGHDTVSWYQQALGQGPQFIFQYYEEEERQRGNFPDRFSGHQFPNYSSELNVNALLLGDSALYLCASSFTGYTEAFFGQGTRLTVV.

V and J are TRBV5-8 and TRBJ2-7; the D gene is possibly TRBD1 (6 bases). V was shortened by 0 bases and J by 0 bases, with 10 bases between the two germline ends. This CDR3 has 15 amino acids. Germline CDR1 is SGHTS and CDR2 is YDEGEE. CDR3 in amino acids: CASSLVPGDSYEQYF. DNA of the CDR3: TGTGCCAGCAGCTTGGTCCCAGGGGACTCCTACGAGCAGTACTTC.

The CDR3, as DNA: TGTGCCAGCAGTCTTAGCGGGACAGATTACAATGAGCAGTTCTTC. Translated, it gives CASSLSGTDYNEQFF. The chain employs TRBV6-4 and TRBJ2-1; perhaps TRBD2 as D (8 bases). Trimming cost V 5 bases and J 4 bases, with 15 bases left between them. Germline V lookup: CDR1 MRHNA, CDR2 SNTAGT. The CDR3 length is 15 residues.

The chain links TRBV4-3 to TRBJ2-7, with D possibly being TRBD2 (6 bases). Trimming took off 1 base at V and 2 bases at J, with 15 bases between the two ends. The CDR3 covers 16 residues. Per the germline V gene, CDR1 is LGHNA and CDR2 is YSLEER. CDR3 protein: CASSQARTGEAYEQYF. The DNA for the CDR3 is TGCGCCAGCAGCCAAGCTCGAACGGGAGAGGCCTACGAGCAGTACTTC.

This clone was detected only a few times. The rearrangement uses TRBV7-6 and TRBJ2-1, with 10 bases fitting TRBD2. CDR1 and CDR2 from the germline V gene are SGHVS and FNYEAQ. The CDR3 loop spans 15 amino acids. V dropped 4 bases and J dropped 4; count of bases not matched to a gene: 4. The chain's CDR3 is CASSSRTSGYNEQFF. CDR3 nucleotide sequence: TGTGCCAGCAGCTCCCGGACTAGCGGTTACAATGAGCAGTTCTTC.

The chain has TRBV6-9 and TRBJ1-1; no firm D call. Germline CDR1 and CDR2: MNHGY and SVAAGI. This CDR3 region has 17 residues. V shed 5 bases and J shed 0 bases, with 19 bases lying between them. The CDR3 sequence: CASSGGLASSVNTEAFF. The CDR3 DNA is TGTGCCAGCAGTGGAGGGCTGGCGAGCAGCGTGAACACTGAAGCTTTCTTT.

The genes are TRBV5-4 and TRBJ2-1, with a weak D call TRBD2 (6 bases). Trimming stripped 3 bases from V and 6 bases from J, with 13 bases between. Germline CDR1 SGHNT, CDR2 YYREEE (reference sequence). CDR3 length: 14 amino acids. The CDR3 is CASSWDSAINEQFF. DNA of the CDR3: TGTGCCAGCAGCTGGGACTCGGCCATCAATGAGCAGTTCTTC.

V is TRBV6-6 and J is TRBJ1-2, with TRBD1 matching over 7 bases. The CDR3 runs to 15 residues. V lost 5 bases, J lost 1 base, and 7 bases stayed unmatched. The V gene's germline CDR1 is MNHNY and CDR2 SVGAGI (reference sequence). The CDR3 nucleotides are TGTGCCAGCAGTCCTGGGACAGACCATAACTATGGCTACACCTTC. Protein product: CASSPGTDHNYGYTF.

The chain employs TRBV19 and TRBJ2-1, with 9 bases fitting TRBD2. With 6 bases clipped from V and 6 bases from J, the junction kept 24 bases outside the gene matches. The CDR3 totals 20 residues. Germline CDR1 LNHDA, CDR2 SQIVND (reference sequence). CDR3 sequence (DNA): TGTGCCAGTAGCCCGTATAAACTCATATTAGCGGGAGCTTTGATCAATGAGCAGTTCTTC. Translation gives CASSPYKLILAGALINEQFF.

The chain has TRBV19 and TRBJ1-3; 10 bases are shared with TRBD1. The germline CDR1 and CDR2 sequences are LNHDA and SQIVND (reference sequence). This CDR3 contains 13 residues. The junction had 3 bases not matched to a gene; V was cut back by 5 bases and J by 8 bases. The CDR3 protein is CASSPGTGDTIYF. CDR3 DNA sequence: TGTGCCAGTAGTCCTGGGACAGGGGACACCATATATTTT. The complete variable domain, with remaining parts taken from reference TRBV19 and TRBJ1-3, reads DGGITQSPKYLFRKEGQNVTLSCEQNLNHDAMYWYRQDPGQGLRLIYYSQIVNDFQKGDIAEGYSVSREKKESFPLTVTSAQKNPTAFYLCASSPGTGDTIYFGEGSWLTVV.

This rearrangement joins TRBV5-1 to TRBJ1-2; D not resolved. V was trimmed by 0 bases and J by 6 bases, leaving 12 bases between them. Germline V gives CDR1 SGHRS, CDR2 YFSETQ. CDR3 length: 14 amino acids. CDR3 DNA sequence: TGCGCCAGCAGCTTGGGGCCAGGTGAAAATGGCTACACCTTC. Protein product: CASSLGPGENGYTF.

The V and J genes are TRBV4-2 and TRBJ2-3; D is unresolved. Trimming stripped 2 bases from V and 5 bases from J, with 8 bases between. The CDR3 runs 13 residues. Germline assignment: CDR1 LGHNA and CDR2 YNFKEQ. The CDR3 spells CASSQRWRDTQYF. The CDR3 coding sequence is TGTGCCAGCAGCCAAAGGTGGAGAGATACGCAGTATTTT.